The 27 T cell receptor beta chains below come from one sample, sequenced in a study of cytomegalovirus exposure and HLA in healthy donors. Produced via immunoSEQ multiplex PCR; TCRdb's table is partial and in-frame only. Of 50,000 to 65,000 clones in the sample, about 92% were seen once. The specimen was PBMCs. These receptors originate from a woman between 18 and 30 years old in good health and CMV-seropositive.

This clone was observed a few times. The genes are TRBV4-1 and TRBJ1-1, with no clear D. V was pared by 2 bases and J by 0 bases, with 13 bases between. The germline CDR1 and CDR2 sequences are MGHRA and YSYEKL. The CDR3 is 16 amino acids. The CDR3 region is CASSQISMRVNTEAFF. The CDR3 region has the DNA TGCGCCAGCAGCCAAATCAGCATGAGGGTGAACACTGAAGCTTTCTTT.

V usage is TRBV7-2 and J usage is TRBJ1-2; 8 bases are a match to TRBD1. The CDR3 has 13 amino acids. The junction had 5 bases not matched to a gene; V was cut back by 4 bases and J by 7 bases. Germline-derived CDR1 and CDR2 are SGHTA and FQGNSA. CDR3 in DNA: TGTGCCAGCAGCTCCGGACAGGGCCTTGGCTACACCTTC. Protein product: CASSSGQGLGYTF.

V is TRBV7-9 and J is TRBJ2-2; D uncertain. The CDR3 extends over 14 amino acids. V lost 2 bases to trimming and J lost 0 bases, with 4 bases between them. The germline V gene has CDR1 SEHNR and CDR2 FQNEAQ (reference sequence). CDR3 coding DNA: TGTGCCAGCAGCTTAATAGCGAACACCGGGGAGCTGTTTTTT. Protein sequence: CASSLIANTGELFF.

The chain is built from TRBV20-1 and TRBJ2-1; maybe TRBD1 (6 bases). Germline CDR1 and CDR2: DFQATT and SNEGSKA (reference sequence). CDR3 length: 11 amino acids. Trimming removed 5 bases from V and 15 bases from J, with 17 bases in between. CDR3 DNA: TGCAGTGCTTCTAAAGGGGACATCGGGTTCTTC. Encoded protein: CSASKGDIGFF.

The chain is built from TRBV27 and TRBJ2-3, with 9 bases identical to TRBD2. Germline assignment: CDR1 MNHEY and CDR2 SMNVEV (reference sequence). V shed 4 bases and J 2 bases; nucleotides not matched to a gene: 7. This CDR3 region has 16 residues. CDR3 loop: CASSSRRGGITDTQYF. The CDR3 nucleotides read TGTGCCAGCAGTTCACGGCGGGGGGGGATCACAGATACGCAGTATTTT.

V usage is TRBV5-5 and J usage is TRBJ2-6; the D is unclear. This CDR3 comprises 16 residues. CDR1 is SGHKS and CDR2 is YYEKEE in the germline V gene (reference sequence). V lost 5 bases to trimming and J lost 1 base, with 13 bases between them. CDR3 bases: TGTGCCAGCAGAACCCGAGGAACATCTGGGGCCAACGTCCTGACTTTC. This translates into CASRTRGTSGANVLTF.

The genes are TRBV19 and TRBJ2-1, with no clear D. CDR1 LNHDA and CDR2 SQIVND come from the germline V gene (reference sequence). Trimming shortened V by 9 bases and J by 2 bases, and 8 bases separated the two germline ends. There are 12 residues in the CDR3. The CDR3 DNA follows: TGTGCCAGCGGAGCAGCCTACAATGAGCAGTTCTTC. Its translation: CASGAAYNEQFF.

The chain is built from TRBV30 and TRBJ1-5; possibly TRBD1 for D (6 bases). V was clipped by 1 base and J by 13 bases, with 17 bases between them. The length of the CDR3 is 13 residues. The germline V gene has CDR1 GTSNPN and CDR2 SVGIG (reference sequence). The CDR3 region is CAWSGGSGTLQHF. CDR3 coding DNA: TGTGCCTGGAGTGGGGGCTCGGGGACATTGCAGCATTTT.

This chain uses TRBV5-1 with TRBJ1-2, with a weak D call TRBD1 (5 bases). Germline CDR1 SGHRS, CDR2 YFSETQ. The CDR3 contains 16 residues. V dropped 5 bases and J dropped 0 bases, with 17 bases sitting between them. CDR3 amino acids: CASRLTTTVANYGYTF. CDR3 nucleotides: TGCGCCAGCAGACTTACAACGACAGTCGCTAACTATGGCTACACCTTC.

CDR3: CASSLQRGTYEQYF. CDR3 DNA: TGCGCCAGCAGCTTACAGCGGGGGACCTACGAGCAGTACTTC. This chain uses TRBV5-1 with TRBJ2-7, with 8 bases matching TRBD2. There are 14 residues in the CDR3. V shed 2 bases, J shed 2 bases, and the junction held 3 bases outside the gene matches. Germline CDR1 is SGHRS and CDR2 is YFSETQ.

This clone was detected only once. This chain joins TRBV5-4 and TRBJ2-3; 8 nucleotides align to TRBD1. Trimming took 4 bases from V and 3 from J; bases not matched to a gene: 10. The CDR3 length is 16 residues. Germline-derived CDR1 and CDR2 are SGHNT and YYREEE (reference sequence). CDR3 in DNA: TGTGCCAGCAGCATGGGAAGGGACAGGTCAACAGATACGCAGTATTTT. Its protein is CASSMGRDRSTDTQYF.

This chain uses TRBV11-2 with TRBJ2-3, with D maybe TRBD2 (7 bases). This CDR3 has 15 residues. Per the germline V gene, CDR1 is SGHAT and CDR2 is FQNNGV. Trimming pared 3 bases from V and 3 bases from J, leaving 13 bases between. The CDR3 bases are TGTGCCAGCAGCTTGCGGGGGCCTAGGACAGATACGCAGTATTTT. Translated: CASSLRGPRTDTQYF.

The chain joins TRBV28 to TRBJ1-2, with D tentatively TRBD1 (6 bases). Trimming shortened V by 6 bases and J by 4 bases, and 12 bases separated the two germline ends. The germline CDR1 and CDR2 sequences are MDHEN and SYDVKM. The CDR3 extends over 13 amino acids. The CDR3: CASRDRSRYGYTF. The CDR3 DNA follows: TGTGCCAGCAGAGACAGGAGCCGCTATGGCTACACCTTC.

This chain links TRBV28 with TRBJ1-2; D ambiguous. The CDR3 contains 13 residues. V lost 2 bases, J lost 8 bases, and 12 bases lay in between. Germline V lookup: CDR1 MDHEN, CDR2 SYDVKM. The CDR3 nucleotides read TGTGCCAGCAGTTTAAGAGCCCCCAAAGGCTACACCTTC. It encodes CASSLRAPKGYTF.

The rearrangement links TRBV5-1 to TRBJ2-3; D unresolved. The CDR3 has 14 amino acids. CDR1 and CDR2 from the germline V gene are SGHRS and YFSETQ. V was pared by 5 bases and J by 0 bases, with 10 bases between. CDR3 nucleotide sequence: TGCGCCAGCAGGCGGAGCTTAAGCACAGATACGCAGTATTTT. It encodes CASRRSLSTDTQYF.

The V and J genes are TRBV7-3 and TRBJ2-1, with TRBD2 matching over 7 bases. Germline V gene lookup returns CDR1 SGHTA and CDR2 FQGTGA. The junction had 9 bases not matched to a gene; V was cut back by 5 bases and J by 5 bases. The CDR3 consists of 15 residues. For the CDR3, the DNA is TGTGCCAGCAGCCTCGGACTAGTCCCCAACAATGAGCAGTTCTTC. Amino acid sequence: CASSLGLVPNNEQFF.

The DNA for the CDR3 is TGTGCCAGTGACCAGGGCTCTGGAAACACCATATATTTT. This sequence encodes CASDQGSGNTIYF. The genes are TRBV19 and TRBJ1-3, with a possible D match to TRBD1 (5 bases). V shed 8 bases and J shed 0 bases, with 8 bases lying between them. CDR3 length: 13 amino acids. Per the germline V gene, CDR1 is LNHDA and CDR2 is SQIVND (reference sequence).

The CDR3: CASRETGEQETQYF. The CDR3 DNA is TGCGCCAGCAGGGAGACAGGGGAGCAAGAGACCCAGTACTTC. This chain links TRBV10-2 with TRBJ2-5, with TRBD1 matching over 8 bases. Germline lookup yields CDR1 WSHSY and CDR2 SAAADI. The CDR3 is 14 amino acids. The V gene end was trimmed by 6 bases and the J gene end by 2 bases; junction bases not matched to a gene: 5.

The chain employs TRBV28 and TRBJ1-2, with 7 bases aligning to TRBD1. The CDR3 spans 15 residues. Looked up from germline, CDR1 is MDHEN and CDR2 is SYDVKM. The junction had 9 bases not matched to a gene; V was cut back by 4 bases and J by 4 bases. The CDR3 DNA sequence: TGTGCCAGCAGTTATGGCAGGGGGTTATCCTATGGCTACACCTTC. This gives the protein CASSYGRGLSYGYTF.

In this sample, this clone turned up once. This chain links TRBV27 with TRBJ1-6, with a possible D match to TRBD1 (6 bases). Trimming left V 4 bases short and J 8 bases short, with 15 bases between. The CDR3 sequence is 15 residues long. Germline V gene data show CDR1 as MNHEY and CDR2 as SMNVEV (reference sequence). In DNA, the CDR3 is TGTGCCAGCAGTTACCTACAGGGCGGCCATTCACCCCTCCACTTT. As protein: CASSYLQGGHSPLHF.

The CDR3 coding sequence is TGCGCCAGCAGCTGGACGACTAGCGGGGGCGGCACAGATACGCAGTATTTT. Translated: CASSWTTSGGGTDTQYF. This chain uses TRBV5-1 with TRBJ2-3, with 12 nucleotides matching TRBD2. CDR3 length equals 17 residues. V dropped 3 bases and J dropped 1; count of bases not matched to a gene: 6. Germline assignment: CDR1 SGHRS and CDR2 YFSETQ.

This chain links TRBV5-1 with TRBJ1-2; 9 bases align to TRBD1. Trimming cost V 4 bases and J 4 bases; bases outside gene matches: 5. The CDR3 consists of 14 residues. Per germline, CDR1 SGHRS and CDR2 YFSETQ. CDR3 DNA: TGCGCCAGCAGCAGGGACAGGGTTGGCTATGGCTACACCTTC. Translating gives CASSRDRVGYGYTF.

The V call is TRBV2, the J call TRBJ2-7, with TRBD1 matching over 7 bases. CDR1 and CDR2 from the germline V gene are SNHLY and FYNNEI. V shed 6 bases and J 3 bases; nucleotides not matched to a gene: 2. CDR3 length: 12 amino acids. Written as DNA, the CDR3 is TGTGCCAGCAGCCGGGACAGCTACGAGCAGTACTTC. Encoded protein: CASSRDSYEQYF.

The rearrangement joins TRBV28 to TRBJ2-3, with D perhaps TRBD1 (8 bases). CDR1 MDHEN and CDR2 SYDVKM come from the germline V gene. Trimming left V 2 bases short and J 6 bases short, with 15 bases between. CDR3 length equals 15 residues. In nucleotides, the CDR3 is TGTGCCAGCAGTTTAAGACAGGGGAGGGGGGATACGCAGTATTTT. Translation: CASSLRQGRGDTQYF. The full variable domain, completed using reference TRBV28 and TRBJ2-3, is DVKVTQSSRYLVKRTGEKVFLECVQDMDHENMFWYRQDPGLGLRLIYFSYDVKMKEKGDIPEGYSVSREKKERFSLILESASTNQTSMYLCASSLRQGRGDTQYFGPGTRLTVL.

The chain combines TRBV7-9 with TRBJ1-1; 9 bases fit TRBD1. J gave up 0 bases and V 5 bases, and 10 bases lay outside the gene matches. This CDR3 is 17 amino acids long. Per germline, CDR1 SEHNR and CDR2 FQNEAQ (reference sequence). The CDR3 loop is CASSANRGRDLNTEAFF. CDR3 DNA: TGTGCCAGCAGCGCGAACAGGGGGCGAGATTTGAACACTGAAGCTTTCTTT.

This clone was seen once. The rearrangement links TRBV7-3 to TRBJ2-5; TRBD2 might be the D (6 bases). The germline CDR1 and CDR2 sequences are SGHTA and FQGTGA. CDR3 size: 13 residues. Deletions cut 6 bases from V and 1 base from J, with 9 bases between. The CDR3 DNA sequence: TGTGCCAGCAGTGACGGGGGCCAAGAGACCCAGTACTTC. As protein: CASSDGGQETQYF.

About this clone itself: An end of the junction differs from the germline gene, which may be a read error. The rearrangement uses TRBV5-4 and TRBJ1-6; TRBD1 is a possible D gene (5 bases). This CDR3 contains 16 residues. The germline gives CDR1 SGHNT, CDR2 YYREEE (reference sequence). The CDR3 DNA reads TGCGCCAGCAGCCAAGATCGGGAGGACACTTATTCACCCCTCCACTTT. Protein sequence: CASSQDREDTYSPLHF.